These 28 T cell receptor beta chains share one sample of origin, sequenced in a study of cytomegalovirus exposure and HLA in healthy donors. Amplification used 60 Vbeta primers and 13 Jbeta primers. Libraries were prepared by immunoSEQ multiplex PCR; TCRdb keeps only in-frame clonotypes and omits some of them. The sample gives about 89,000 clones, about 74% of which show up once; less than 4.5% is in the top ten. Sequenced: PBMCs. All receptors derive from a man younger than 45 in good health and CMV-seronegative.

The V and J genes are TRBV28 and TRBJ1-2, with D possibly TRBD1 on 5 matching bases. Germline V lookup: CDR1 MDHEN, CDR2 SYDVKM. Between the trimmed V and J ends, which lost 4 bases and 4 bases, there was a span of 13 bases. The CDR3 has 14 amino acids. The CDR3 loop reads CASSSSGLGYGYTF. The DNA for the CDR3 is TGTGCCAGCAGTTCCTCGGGACTCGGCTATGGCTACACCTTC.

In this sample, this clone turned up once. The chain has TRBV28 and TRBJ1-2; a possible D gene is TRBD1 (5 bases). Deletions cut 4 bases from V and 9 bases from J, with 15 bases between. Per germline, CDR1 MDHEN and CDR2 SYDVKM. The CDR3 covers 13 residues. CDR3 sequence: CASSSPGVERYTF. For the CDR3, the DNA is TGTGCCAGCAGTTCCCCGGGGGTAGAGCGCTACACCTTC.

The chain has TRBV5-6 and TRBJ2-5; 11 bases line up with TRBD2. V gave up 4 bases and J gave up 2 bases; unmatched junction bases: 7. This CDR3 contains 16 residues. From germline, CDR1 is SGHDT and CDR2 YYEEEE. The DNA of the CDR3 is TGTGCCAGCAGCCCCGGGACTAGCGGCCTACAAGAGACCCAGTACTTC. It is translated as CASSPGTSGLQETQYF.

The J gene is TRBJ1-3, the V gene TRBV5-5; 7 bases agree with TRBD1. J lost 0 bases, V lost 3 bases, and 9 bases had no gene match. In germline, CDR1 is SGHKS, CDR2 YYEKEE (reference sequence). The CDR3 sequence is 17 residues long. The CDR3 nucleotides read TGTGCCAGCAGCTGGCCTGAACAGGGGAACTCTGGAAACACCATATATTTT. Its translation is CASSWPEQGNSGNTIYF.

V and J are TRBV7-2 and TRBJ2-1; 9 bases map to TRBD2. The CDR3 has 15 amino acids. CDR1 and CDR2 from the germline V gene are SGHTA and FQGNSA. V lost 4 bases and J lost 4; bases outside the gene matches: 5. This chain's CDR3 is CASSSAGGLYNEQFF. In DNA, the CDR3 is TGTGCCAGCAGCTCCGCGGGGGGGCTGTACAATGAGCAGTTCTTC.

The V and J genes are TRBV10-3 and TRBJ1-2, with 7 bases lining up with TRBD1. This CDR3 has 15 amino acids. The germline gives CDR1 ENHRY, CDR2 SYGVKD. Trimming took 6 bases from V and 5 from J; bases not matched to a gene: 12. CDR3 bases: TGTGCCATCAGCGTAACAGGGGAAGAATGGTATGGCTACACCTTC. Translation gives CAISVTGEEWYGYTF.

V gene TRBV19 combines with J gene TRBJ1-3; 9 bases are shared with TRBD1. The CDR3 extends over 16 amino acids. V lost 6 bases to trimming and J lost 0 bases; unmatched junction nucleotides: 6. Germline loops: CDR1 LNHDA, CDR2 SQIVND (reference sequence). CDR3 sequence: CASSRTGALSGNTIYF. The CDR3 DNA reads TGTGCCAGTAGCCGGACAGGGGCCCTCTCTGGAAACACCATATATTTT.

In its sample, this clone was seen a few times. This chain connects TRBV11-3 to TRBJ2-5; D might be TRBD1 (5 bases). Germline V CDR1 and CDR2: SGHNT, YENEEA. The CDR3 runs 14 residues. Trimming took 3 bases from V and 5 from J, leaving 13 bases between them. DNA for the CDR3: TGTGCCAGCAGCTTGGGTGGAGCAGGGGAGACCCAGTACTTC. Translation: CASSLGGAGETQYF.

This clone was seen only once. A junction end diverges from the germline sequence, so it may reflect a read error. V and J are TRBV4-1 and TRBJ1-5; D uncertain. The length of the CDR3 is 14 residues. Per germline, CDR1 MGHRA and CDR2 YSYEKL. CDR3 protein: CASSHLEGNQLQHF. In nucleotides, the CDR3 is TGCGCCAGCAGCCATTTAGAGGGCAATCAGCTCCAGCATTTT.

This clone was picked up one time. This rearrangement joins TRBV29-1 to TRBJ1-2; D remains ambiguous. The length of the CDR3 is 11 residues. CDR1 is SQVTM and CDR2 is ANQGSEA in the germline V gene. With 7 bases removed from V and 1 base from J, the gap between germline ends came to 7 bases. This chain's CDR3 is CSGELNYGYTF. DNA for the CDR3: TGCAGCGGCGAGCTTAACTATGGCTACACCTTC.

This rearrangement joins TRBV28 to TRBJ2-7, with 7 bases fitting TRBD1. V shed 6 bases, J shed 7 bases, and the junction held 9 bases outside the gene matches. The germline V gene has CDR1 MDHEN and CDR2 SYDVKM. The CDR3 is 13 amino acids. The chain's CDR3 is CASRKTGFGEQYF. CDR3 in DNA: TGTGCCAGCAGAAAGACAGGGTTTGGGGAGCAGTACTTC.

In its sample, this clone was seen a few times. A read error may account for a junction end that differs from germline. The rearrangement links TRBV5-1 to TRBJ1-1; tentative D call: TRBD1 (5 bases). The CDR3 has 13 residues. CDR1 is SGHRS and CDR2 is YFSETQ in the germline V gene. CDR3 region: CASSFGAGTEAFF. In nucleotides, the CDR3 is TGTGCCAGCAGCTTTGGGGCTGGCACTGAAGCTTTCTTT.

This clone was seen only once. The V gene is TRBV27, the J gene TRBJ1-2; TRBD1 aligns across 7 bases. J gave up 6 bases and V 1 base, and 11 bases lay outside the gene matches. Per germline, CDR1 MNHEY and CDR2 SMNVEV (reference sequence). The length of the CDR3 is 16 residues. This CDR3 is CASSLWDTGEANGYTF. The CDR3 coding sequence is TGTGCCAGCAGTTTATGGGACACAGGGGAGGCGAATGGCTACACCTTC.

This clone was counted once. This chain's CDR3 is CASTTGIYGYTF. The CDR3 nucleotides are TGTGCCAGCACTACAGGGATCTATGGCTACACCTTC. The chain is built from TRBV6-5 and TRBJ1-2, with D tentatively TRBD1 (6 bases). Germline CDR1 and CDR2: MNHEY and SVGAGI. There are 12 residues in the CDR3. V lost 7 bases and J lost 4, with 10 bases in between.

As DNA, the CDR3 is TGTGCCAGCAGCCGGACAGGGGGCGGGAGTGGTGAAAAACTGTTTTTT. It is translated as CASSRTGGGSGEKLFF. The chain is built from TRBV5-5 and TRBJ1-4; 11 positions match TRBD1. This CDR3 spans 16 amino acids. From germline, CDR1 is SGHKS and CDR2 YYEKEE (reference sequence). V gave up 4 bases and J gave up 7 bases; unmatched junction bases: 9. Full variable domain (missing parts from reference TRBV5-5 and TRBJ1-4): DAGVTQSPTHLIKTRGQQVTLRCSPISGHKSVSWYQQVLGQGPQFIFQYYEKEERGRGNFPDRFSARQFPNYSSELNVNALLLGDSALYLCASSRTGGGSGEKLFFGSGTQLSVL.

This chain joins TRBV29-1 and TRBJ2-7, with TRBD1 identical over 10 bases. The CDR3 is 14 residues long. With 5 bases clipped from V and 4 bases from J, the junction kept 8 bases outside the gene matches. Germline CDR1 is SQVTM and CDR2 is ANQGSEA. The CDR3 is CSVSFRDRGYEQYF. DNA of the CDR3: TGCAGCGTTAGTTTTCGGGACAGGGGTTACGAGCAGTACTTC.

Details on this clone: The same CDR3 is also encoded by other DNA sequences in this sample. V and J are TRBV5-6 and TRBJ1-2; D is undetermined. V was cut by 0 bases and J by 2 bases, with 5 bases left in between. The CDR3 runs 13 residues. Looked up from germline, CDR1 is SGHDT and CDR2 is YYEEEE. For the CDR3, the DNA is TGTGCCAGCAGCTTGGCAGGCAACTATGGCTACACCTTC. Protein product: CASSLAGNYGYTF.

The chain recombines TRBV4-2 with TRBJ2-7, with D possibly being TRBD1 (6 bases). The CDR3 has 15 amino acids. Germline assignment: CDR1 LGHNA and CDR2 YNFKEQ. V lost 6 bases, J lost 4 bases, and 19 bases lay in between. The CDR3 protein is CASSHETGSAYEQYF. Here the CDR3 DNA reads TGTGCCAGCAGTCACGAAACAGGGTCGGCATACGAGCAGTACTTC.

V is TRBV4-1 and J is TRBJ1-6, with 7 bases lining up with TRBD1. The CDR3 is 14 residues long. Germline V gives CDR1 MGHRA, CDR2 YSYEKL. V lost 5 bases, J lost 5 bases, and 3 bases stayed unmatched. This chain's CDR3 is CASSWDSDNSPLHF. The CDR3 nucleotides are TGCGCCAGCAGCTGGGACAGCGATAATTCACCCCTCCACTTT.

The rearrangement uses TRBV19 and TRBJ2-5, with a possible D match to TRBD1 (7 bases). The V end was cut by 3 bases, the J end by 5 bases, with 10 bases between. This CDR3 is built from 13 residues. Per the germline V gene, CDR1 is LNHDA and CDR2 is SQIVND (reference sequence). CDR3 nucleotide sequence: TGTGCCAGTAGTATGACAGGGAGGGAGACCCAGTACTTC. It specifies CASSMTGRETQYF.

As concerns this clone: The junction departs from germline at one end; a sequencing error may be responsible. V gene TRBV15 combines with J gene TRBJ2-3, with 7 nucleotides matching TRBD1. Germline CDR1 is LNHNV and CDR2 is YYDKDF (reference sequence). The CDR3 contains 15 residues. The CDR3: CATSRDLWMHEGQNF. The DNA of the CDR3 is TGTGCCACCAGCAGAGATCTCTGGATGCATGAGGGACAGAATTTT.

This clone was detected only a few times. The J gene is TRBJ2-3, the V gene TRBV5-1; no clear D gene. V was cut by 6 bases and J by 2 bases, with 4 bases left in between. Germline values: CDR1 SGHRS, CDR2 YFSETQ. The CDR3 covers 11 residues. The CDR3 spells CASTNTDTQYF. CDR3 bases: TGCGCCAGCACCAACACAGATACGCAGTATTTT.

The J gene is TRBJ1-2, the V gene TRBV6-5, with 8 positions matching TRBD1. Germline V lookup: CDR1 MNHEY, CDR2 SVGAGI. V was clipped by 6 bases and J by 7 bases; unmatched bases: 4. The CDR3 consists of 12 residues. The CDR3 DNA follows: TGTGCCAGCAGGATCGACAGGGGTGGCTACACCTTC. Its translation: CASRIDRGGYTF.

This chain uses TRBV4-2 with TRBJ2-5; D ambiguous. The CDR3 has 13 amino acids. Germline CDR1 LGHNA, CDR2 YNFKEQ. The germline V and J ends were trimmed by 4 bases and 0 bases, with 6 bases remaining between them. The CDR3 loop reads CASSRAYQETQYF. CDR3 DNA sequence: TGTGCCAGCAGCCGAGCGTACCAAGAGACCCAGTACTTC.

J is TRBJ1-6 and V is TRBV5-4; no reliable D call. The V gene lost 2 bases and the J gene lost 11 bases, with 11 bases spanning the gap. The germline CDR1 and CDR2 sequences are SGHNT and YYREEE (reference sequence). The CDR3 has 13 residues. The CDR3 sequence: CASSFNQDPPLHF. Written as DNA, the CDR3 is TGTGCCAGCAGCTTCAACCAGGATCCACCCCTCCACTTT.

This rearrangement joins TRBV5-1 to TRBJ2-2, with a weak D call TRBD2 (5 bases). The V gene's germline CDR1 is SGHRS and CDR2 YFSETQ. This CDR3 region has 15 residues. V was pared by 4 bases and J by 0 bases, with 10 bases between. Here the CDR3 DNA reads TGCGCCAGCAGCCCCGGGATTACGAACACCGGGGAGCTGTTTTTT. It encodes CASSPGITNTGELFF.

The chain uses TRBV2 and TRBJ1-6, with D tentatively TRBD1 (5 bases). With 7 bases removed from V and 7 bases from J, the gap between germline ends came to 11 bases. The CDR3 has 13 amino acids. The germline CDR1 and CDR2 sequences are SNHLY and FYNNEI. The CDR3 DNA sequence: TGTGCCAGCACCACGGACAAAAATTCACCCCTCCACTTT. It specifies CASTTDKNSPLHF.

The CDR3 is CAIRRQGIYTDTQYF. Here the CDR3 DNA reads TGTGCCATCAGACGACAGGGAATCTACACAGATACGCAGTATTTT. This chain connects TRBV10-3 to TRBJ2-3; TRBD1 agrees at 7 bases. V trimming: 6 bases; J trimming: 2 bases; junction bases outside the gene matches: 8. CDR1 and CDR2 (germline): ENHRY, SYGVKD. CDR3 length: 15 residues.